This TCR beta chain was captured by sequencing in a study of Graves' ophthalmopathy and Graves' hyperthyroidism. The wider study: The collection of peripheral blood took place at initial diagnosis, before any treatment.

Amplifying from RNA transcripts, the study obtained TCR beta CDR3 regions. Scientists carried out first-round RT-PCR using HTBI primers and then a second-round multiplex PCR. TCRdb used MiXCR to reprocess the multiplex PCR reads, holding one entry per CDR3 protein. The repertoire includes a few hundred thousand distinct CDR3 sequences, 15% to 20% of them detected once, and 2% to 3% sits in the top ten. V gave up 0 bases and J gave up 4 bases, with 18 bases separating them. CDR1 is DFQATT and CDR2 is SNEGSKA in the germline V gene (reference sequence). This CDR3 has 16 amino acids. The sequence derives from an adult woman with stable Graves' hyperthyroidism. The chain carries TRBV20-1 and TRBJ1-2, with D perhaps TRBD1 (6 bases). Sequenced: peripheral blood. Here the CDR3 DNA reads TGCAGTGCTAGAGATCGGGAACAGGGTCTAACCTATGGCTACACCTTC. This encodes CSARDREQGLTYGYTF.